This TCR beta chain was retrieved from a study of cytomegalovirus exposure and HLA in healthy donors. The count of this clone is one. With 6 bases removed from V and 6 bases from J, the gap between germline ends came to 10 bases. Germline CDR1 and CDR2: SGHRS and YFSETQ. CDR3 length: 11 residues. PCR primers comprised 60 Vbeta and 13 Jbeta primers. The table came from immunoSEQ multiplex PCR; TCRdb's copy has only in-frame clones and leaves some out. The sample includes about 140,000 clones, 70% to 90% of them seen just once. The V and J genes are TRBV5-1 and TRBJ2-7; D is unclear. The specimen sequenced was PBMCs. This sequence originates from a woman in her 40s in good health and CMV-seropositive. The CDR3 spells CASTGFGEQYF. The CDR3 DNA reads TGCGCCAGCACAGGTTTCGGCGAGCAGTACTTC.